This T cell receptor beta chain was sequenced in a study of response to subunit inactivated influenza vaccine. Each CDR3 protein is one row after TCRdb ran MiXCR on the RT-PCR reads. Of roughly 570,000 distinct CDR3 sequences in the sample, about 14% are singletons; the top ten hold around 10%. This clonotype was recorded a few times. V lost 1 base, J lost 7 bases, and 13 bases lay in between. The germline gives CDR1 MDHEN, CDR2 SYDVKM. CDR3 length equals 15 residues. This chain uses TRBV28 with TRBJ1-4, with a weak D call TRBD1 (5 bases). The receptor comes from a man aged 45-65 years who received an inactivated influenza vaccine. The specimen was PBMCs from blood, collected about 12 days after vaccination. CDR3 nucleotides: TGTGCCAGCAGTTTATTTGGACACGGGCCTGAAAAACTGTTTTTT. This codes for CASSLFGHGPEKLFF. The variable domain in full, completed from reference TRBV28 and TRBJ1-4, reads DVKVTQSSRYLVKRTGEKVFLECVQDMDHENMFWYRQDPGLGLRLIYFSYDVKMKEKGDIPEGYSVSREKKERFSLILESASTNQTSMYLCASSLFGHGPEKLFFGSGTQLSVL.